The 32 T cell receptor beta chains reported below all come from one sample, sequenced in a study of T cell repertoires in cytomegalovirus infection. TCRdb fed the reads into MiXCR, producing one record per CDR3 protein. The data show 500,000 to 600,000 distinct CDR3 sequences, with 15% to 20% seen just once and more than 20% held by the top ten. The sample was CD8+ T cells from PBMCs. The source of these receptors is a human donor in good health (CMV status not recorded). Some clones in this sample may be carry-over from other donors' samples.

V is TRBV28 and J is TRBJ1-2; D gene ambiguous. V was trimmed by 3 bases and J by 14 bases, leaving 13 bases between them. Looked up from germline, CDR1 is MDHEN and CDR2 is SYDVKM. This CDR3 has 11 amino acids. The CDR3 bases are TGTGCCAGCAGTTTCCCTGATGACCAGACCTTC. This codes for CASSFPDDQTF.

J is TRBJ1-1 and V is TRBV2; D perhaps matches TRBD1 (5 bases). Trimming removed 0 bases at V and 5 bases at J, with 16 bases between. Germline CDR1 reads SNHLY; CDR2 reads FYNNEI. There are 16 residues in the CDR3. DNA for the CDR3: TGTGCCAGCAGTGAAGCATACCGGACATTGAGGACTGAAGCTTTCTTT. Protein product: CASSEAYRTLRTEAFF.

The CDR3 sequence: CASSPREGGYNYNEQFF. CDR3 sequence (DNA): TGTGCCAGCAGCCCCCGGGAAGGGGGCTATAACTACAATGAGCAGTTCTTC. The V gene is TRBV9, the J gene TRBJ2-1, with 7 nucleotides matching TRBD1. With 4 bases clipped from V and 3 bases from J, the junction kept 13 bases outside the gene matches. The germline V gene encodes CDR1 SGDLS and CDR2 YYNGEE. CDR3 length: 17 residues.

This chain joins TRBV24-1 and TRBJ1-5, with a weak D call TRBD1 (6 bases). Germline CDR1 is KGHDR and CDR2 is SFDVKD. The CDR3 contains 14 residues. Trimming removed 6 bases at V and 2 bases at J, with 10 bases between. The CDR3 nucleotides read TGTGCCACCAGTCGGACAGTGGGCAATCAGCCCCAGCATTTT. Translated, it gives CATSRTVGNQPQHF.

Many counts were recorded for this clonotype. This chain connects TRBV18 to TRBJ2-1; 8 bases are shared with TRBD2. CDR1 is KGHSH, CDR2 LQKENI, per germline. V shed 3 bases, J shed 7 bases, and the junction held 14 bases outside the gene matches. The CDR3 sequence is 17 residues long. The CDR3 is CASSPTGNSGTFNEQFF. The DNA of the CDR3 is TGTGCCAGCTCACCCACAGGGAATAGCGGGACCTTTAATGAGCAGTTCTTC.

As concerns this clonotype: A much larger clone lies one base from this, so it may be a read error. The chain employs TRBV2 and TRBJ2-2; D not certain. The germline V gene has CDR1 SNHLY and CDR2 FYNNEI. The V and J ends lost 4 bases and 3 bases respectively, with 3 bases between them. CDR3 length: 12 residues. The CDR3 DNA follows: TGTGCCAGCAGTGCGGACACCGGGGAGCTGTTTTTT. This sequence encodes CASSADTGELFF.

This clonotype was seen at least ten times. V and J are TRBV19 and TRBJ2-1; maybe TRBD1 (6 bases). With 7 bases removed from V and 2 bases from J, the gap between germline ends came to 15 bases. Germline V gives CDR1 LNHDA, CDR2 SQIVND (reference sequence). The CDR3 consists of 15 residues. CDR3 region: CASIKGPGAYNEQFF. For the CDR3, the DNA is TGTGCCAGTATAAAAGGGCCAGGGGCCTACAATGAGCAGTTCTTC.

This clonotype was counted only a few times. This chain links TRBV20-1 with TRBJ2-5, with D tentatively TRBD2 (6 bases). V was clipped by 6 bases and J by 2 bases, with 19 bases between them. Germline V gene lookup returns CDR1 DFQATT and CDR2 SNEGSKA (reference sequence). CDR3 length equals 15 residues. CDR3 sequence (DNA): TGCAGTGCCAGGAGTTGGAGGGCCGAACAAGAGACCCAGTACTTC. Protein: CSARSWRAEQETQYF.

Ten or more counts support this clonotype. This chain connects TRBV7-2 to TRBJ2-1, with D possibly being TRBD2 (6 bases). This CDR3 has 17 residues. V was shortened by 5 bases and J by 0 bases, with 17 bases between the two germline ends. CDR1 SGHTA and CDR2 FQGNSA come from the germline V gene. The CDR3 region has the DNA TGTGCCAGCAGCGCGAGACGTTGGGACTTCTCCTACAATGAGCAGTTCTTC. Translated, it gives CASSARRWDFSYNEQFF. The full variable domain, completed using reference TRBV7-2 and TRBJ2-1, is GAGVSQSPSNKVTEKGKDVELRCDPISGHTALYWYRQSLGQGLEFLIYFQGNSAPDKSGLPSDRFSAERTGGSVSTLTIQRTQQEDSAVYLCASSARRWDFSYNEQFFGPGTRLTVL.

This clonotype was counted a few times. The chain has TRBV6-6 and TRBJ2-5; 12 bases agree with TRBD2. V shed 2 bases, J shed 2 bases, and the junction held 6 bases outside the gene matches. This CDR3 has 17 amino acids. Germline CDR1 and CDR2: MNHNY and SVGAGI (reference sequence). The CDR3 DNA sequence: TGTGCCAGCAGTTACCCGACTAGCGGGGGAACACAAGAGACCCAGTACTTC. It translates to CASSYPTSGGTQETQYF.

The chain recombines TRBV4-1 with TRBJ1-1; 9 positions agree with TRBD1. The V gene end was trimmed by 5 bases and the J gene end by 4 bases; junction bases not matched to a gene: 8. The germline CDR1 and CDR2 sequences are MGHRA and YSYEKL. The CDR3 is 15 residues long. Here the CDR3 DNA reads TGCGCCAGCAGCGGACACAGGGGGCCGAGCACTGAAGCTTTCTTT. Residues: CASSGHRGPSTEAFF.

Regarding this clonotype: Its ends do not fully match the called genes, so a read error is possible. The rearrangement uses TRBV4-1 and TRBJ1-5; 9 bases agree with TRBD1. Germline-derived CDR1 and CDR2 are MGHRA and YSYEKL. The CDR3 runs 15 residues. The CDR3 protein is CASSQGQGNNQPQHF. CDR3 sequence (DNA): TGTGCCAGCAGCCAAGGACAGGGGAACAATCAGCCCCAGCATTTT.

This clonotype was counted a single time. V and J are TRBV24-1 and TRBJ2-2; D is uncertain. The V end was cut by 1 base, the J end by 6 bases, with 2 bases between. The CDR3 is made up of 12 amino acids. CDR1 KGHDR and CDR2 SFDVKD come from the germline V gene. For the CDR3, the DNA is TGTGCCACCAGTGATTTTGCCGGGGAGCTGTTTTTT. This sequence encodes CATSDFAGELFF.

This clonotype was observed at least ten times. The chain is built from TRBV12-3 or TRBV12-4 and TRBJ1-2; the match to TRBD1 covers 7 bases. The CDR3 loop spans 14 amino acids. V trimming: 1 base; J trimming: 4 bases; junction bases outside the gene matches: 3. The CDR3: CASSLGGQLYGYTF. CDR3 DNA: TGTGCCAGCAGTTTAGGGGGACAGCTCTATGGCTACACCTTC.

This clonotype was detected a few times. The chain recombines TRBV9 with TRBJ1-1; D remains ambiguous. The CDR3 spans 13 residues. CDR1 is SGDLS, CDR2 YYNGEE, per germline. Trimming stripped 0 bases from V and 1 base from J, with 4 bases between. The CDR3: CASSVARNTEAFF. Here the CDR3 DNA reads TGTGCCAGCAGCGTAGCCAGGAACACTGAAGCTTTCTTT.

This clonotype was counted at least ten times. This sequence joins TRBV7-8 and TRBJ2-3; 9 bases map to TRBD2. This CDR3 has 16 residues. Germline V lookup: CDR1 SGHVS, CDR2 FQNEAQ. The ends lost 1 base at V and 6 bases at J; junction bases unmatched: 8. The CDR3 protein is CASSLDLAGILDTQYF. The CDR3 DNA reads as TGTGCCAGCAGCTTAGACCTAGCGGGAATCTTGGATACGCAGTATTTT.

The CDR3 DNA is TGTGCCAGCAGTTACCAGGGGAAAGATGAGCAGTTCTTC. Amino acid sequence: CASSYQGKDEQFF. This chain uses TRBV7-9 with TRBJ2-1; D may be TRBD1 (6 bases). V shed 6 bases and J shed 8 bases, with 14 bases lying between them. Germline values: CDR1 SEHNR, CDR2 FQNEAQ (reference sequence). This CDR3 has 13 residues.

V usage is TRBV6-1 and J usage is TRBJ1-1; D perhaps matches TRBD1 (6 bases). V dropped 5 bases and J dropped 4 bases, with 20 bases sitting between them. Germline CDR1 reads MNHNS; CDR2 reads SASEGT. This CDR3 comprises 16 residues. In DNA, the CDR3 is TGTGCCAGCAGTACAACAGGGCCTCTAGGGTTCACTGAAGCTTTCTTT. Its protein product is CASSTTGPLGFTEAFF.

Concerning this clonotype itself: A much bigger clone sits one base away, suggesting this may be a read error. This chain links TRBV4-1 with TRBJ2-4; the D gene is possibly TRBD2 (7 bases). CDR3 length equals 18 residues. Looked up from germline, CDR1 is MGHRA and CDR2 is YSYEKL. This CDR3 is CASSQEPRGGVAKNIKYF. CDR3 coding DNA: TGCGCCAGCAGCCAAGAGCCTCGAGGGGGGGTAGCCAAAAACATTAAGTACTTC.

There are a few counts of this clonotype. This chain connects TRBV28 to TRBJ2-7, with 10 positions matching TRBD2. This CDR3 comprises 15 residues. V lost 6 bases to trimming and J lost 3 bases; unmatched junction nucleotides: 8. CDR1 and CDR2 from the germline V gene are MDHEN and SYDVKM. The CDR3 DNA follows: TGTGCCAGCAGCCCCACTAGCGGGGTATACTACGAGCAGTACTTC. Translation: CASSPTSGVYYEQYF.

In its sample, this clonotype was seen a few times. V usage is TRBV6-5 and J usage is TRBJ1-1, with TRBD1 as a possible D gene (5 bases). Trimming removed 6 bases from V and 8 bases from J, with 16 bases in between. This CDR3 comprises 13 residues. CDR1 and CDR2 from the germline V gene are MNHEY and SVGAGI. The CDR3 nucleotides read TGTGCCAGCAGCCCCCGCGGGACCTCCGAAGCTTTCTTT. Protein product: CASSPRGTSEAFF.

This clonotype turned up a few times. This sequence joins TRBV7-3 and TRBJ1-2; TRBD1 is a possible D gene (6 bases). Per the germline V gene, CDR1 is SGHTA and CDR2 is FQGTGA. The germline V and J ends were trimmed by 3 bases and 0 bases, with 11 bases remaining between them. This CDR3 spans 15 amino acids. CDR3 sequence reads: CASSFGQPANYGYTF. The CDR3 region has the DNA TGTGCCAGCAGCTTTGGACAGCCGGCTAACTATGGCTACACCTTC.

This clonotype was counted many times. This chain links TRBV7-9 with TRBJ2-1; 7 nucleotides line up with TRBD2. Germline V gene sequence: CDR1 SEHNR, CDR2 FQNEAQ (reference sequence). This CDR3 has 13 amino acids. V shed 4 bases, J shed 8 bases, and the junction held 5 bases outside the gene matches. Here the CDR3 DNA reads TGTGCCAGCAGCTCGACGGGGGGTGATGAGCAGTTCTTC. Translation: CASSSTGGDEQFF.

For this clonotype: The conserved phenylalanine or tryptophan is not found at the CDR3 terminus, so this likely reflects a read error. This chain connects TRBV27 to TRBJ2-1; D might be TRBD2 (7 bases). V was shortened by 3 bases and J by 2 bases, with 11 bases between the two germline ends. Germline lookup yields CDR1 MNHEY and CDR2 SMNVEV (reference sequence). The CDR3 has 15 amino acids. The CDR3 coding sequence is TGTGCCAGCAGTTTGAGGGGGGGAACCTACAATGAGCAGTTCTAC. It specifies CASSLRGGTYNEQFY.

This clonotype occurred a few times. The chain employs TRBV27 and TRBJ2-2, with 7 bases lining up with TRBD2. The CDR3 spans 14 residues. Trimming at V came to 4 bases and at J to 8 bases, leaving 7 bases not matched to a gene. Germline V gives CDR1 MNHEY, CDR2 SMNVEV (reference sequence). This CDR3 is CASSWKASGGELFF. The DNA for the CDR3 is TGTGCCAGCAGTTGGAAGGCTAGCGGAGGGGAGCTGTTTTTT.

This chain links TRBV10-3 with TRBJ1-2; maybe TRBD1 (5 bases). This CDR3 contains 15 residues. Germline CDR1 ENHRY, CDR2 SYGVKD. CDR3 in amino acids: CAIGRRDGSGYGYTF. In DNA, the CDR3 is TGTGCAATCGGGAGGAGGGACGGGAGTGGCTATGGCTACACCTTC.

With regard to this clonotype: A much larger clone is a single base away; this may be a read error. The conserved final phenylalanine or tryptophan is absent from the CDR3, which likely points to a read error. The CDR3 bases are TGTGCTAGTGGTTTGGAGGGTTCCTACAATGAGCAGTTCTTA. It is translated as CASGLEGSYNEQFL. The chain couples TRBV12-5 to TRBJ2-1; D not resolved. V was trimmed by 1 base and J by 1 base, leaving 5 bases between them. This CDR3 comprises 14 residues. From germline, CDR1 is LGHNT and CDR2 FRNRAP.

V is TRBV11-2 and J is TRBJ2-7; D is perhaps TRBD1 (6 bases). This CDR3 has 13 residues. Germline-derived CDR1 and CDR2 are SGHAT and FQNNGV. Trimming shortened V by 5 bases and J by 4 bases, and 12 bases separated the two germline ends. CDR3 amino acids: CASSQGHEYEQYF. CDR3 nucleotide sequence: TGTGCCAGCAGCCAGGGACACGAGTACGAGCAGTACTTC.

This clonotype appeared once. The chain employs TRBV19 and TRBJ2-5; 9 bases match TRBD2. Trimming cost V 5 bases and J 5 bases; bases outside gene matches: 6. Germline assignment: CDR1 LNHDA and CDR2 SQIVND (reference sequence). The CDR3 runs 14 residues. CDR3 region: CASSVAGVFETQYF. Here the CDR3 DNA reads TGTGCCAGTAGTGTAGCGGGAGTTTTTGAGACCCAGTACTTC.

This clonotype showed up just a few times. J is TRBJ2-7 and V is TRBV27; 7 positions match TRBD1. This CDR3 contains 11 residues. With 10 bases clipped from V and 7 bases from J, the junction kept 7 bases outside the gene matches. In germline, CDR1 is MNHEY, CDR2 SMNVEV (reference sequence). The CDR3 region has the DNA TGTGCCACCTTATCAGGGGGAGAGCAGTACTTC. It is translated as CATLSGGEQYF.

The gene calls are TRBV27 and TRBJ1-6; D ambiguous. This CDR3 has 17 residues. V was cut by 6 bases and J by 6 bases, with 21 bases left in between. CDR1 MNHEY and CDR2 SMNVEV come from the germline V gene (reference sequence). The CDR3 nucleotides read TGTGCCAGCAGCGAATCGGGGAGATACAAGTTTAATTCACCCCTCCACTTT. Translating it yields CASSESGRYKFNSPLHF.

CDR3 amino acids: CASIPASSGIEQFF. CDR3 DNA: TGTGCCAGCATTCCAGCTTCTAGCGGCATCGAGCAGTTCTTC. The V and J genes are TRBV5-5 and TRBJ2-1; 7 bases match TRBD2. This CDR3 has 14 residues. The trim removed 6 bases at V and 10 bases at J, leaving 13 bases unmatched. The germline gives CDR1 SGHKS, CDR2 YYEKEE (reference sequence).